The following is a T cell receptor (beta chain) sequence with its context. TCR sequencing covered a few patients who responded to pembrolizumab. This CDR3 has 18 amino acids. V lost 3 bases to trimming and J lost 4 bases; unmatched junction nucleotides: 12. Germline-derived CDR1 and CDR2 are SGHRS and YFSETQ. This entry belongs to a study of PD-1 blockade in mismatch repair-deficient tumors. Study information: All were previously treated, progressing patients with approximately 11 mismatch repair-deficient cancer types.

Libraries were prepared by immunoSEQ multiplex PCR; TCRdb keeps only in-frame clonotypes and omits some of them. The table records around 100,000 clones, about 79% of them present only once. The source was peripheral blood, collected less than 37 weeks after starting pembrolizumab. The chain recombines TRBV5-1 with TRBJ2-7, with 14 bases matching TRBD2. The clonotype was recovered from an adult with mismatch repair-deficient cancer. The CDR3 bases are TGCGCCAGCAGCTCGACCCCGGGACTAGCGGGGGCAGCTTACGAGCAGTACTTC. This encodes CASSSTPGLAGAAYEQYF.